The T cell receptor beta chain described here comes from a study of blood T cell repertoires in COVID-19. In the original workflow: Amplification with reference gene primers provided the estimates of nucleated cell counts. The repertoire was sequenced with immunoSEQ multiplex PCR; TCRdb's copy has only in-frame clones and lacks some. D and trimming come from the DNA, and the V and J calls and clone size come from that table. The data hold roughly 39,000 clones, with about nine tenths observed a single time. The sample was peripheral blood. This receptor was identified in a woman older than 75 with active COVID-19.

The CDR3 region is CASSQDGAGATYGYTF. The CDR3 DNA reads TGTGCCAGCAGCCAAGATGGGGCAGGGGCCACCTATGGCTACACCTTC. The rearrangement links TRBV3-1 (or the pseudogene TRBV3-2) to TRBJ1-2; a possible D gene is TRBD1 (6 bases). The CDR3 runs 16 residues. Trimming removed 0 bases from V and 4 bases from J, with 15 bases in between. The germline V gene has CDR1 LGHDT and CDR2 YNNKEL (reference sequence).